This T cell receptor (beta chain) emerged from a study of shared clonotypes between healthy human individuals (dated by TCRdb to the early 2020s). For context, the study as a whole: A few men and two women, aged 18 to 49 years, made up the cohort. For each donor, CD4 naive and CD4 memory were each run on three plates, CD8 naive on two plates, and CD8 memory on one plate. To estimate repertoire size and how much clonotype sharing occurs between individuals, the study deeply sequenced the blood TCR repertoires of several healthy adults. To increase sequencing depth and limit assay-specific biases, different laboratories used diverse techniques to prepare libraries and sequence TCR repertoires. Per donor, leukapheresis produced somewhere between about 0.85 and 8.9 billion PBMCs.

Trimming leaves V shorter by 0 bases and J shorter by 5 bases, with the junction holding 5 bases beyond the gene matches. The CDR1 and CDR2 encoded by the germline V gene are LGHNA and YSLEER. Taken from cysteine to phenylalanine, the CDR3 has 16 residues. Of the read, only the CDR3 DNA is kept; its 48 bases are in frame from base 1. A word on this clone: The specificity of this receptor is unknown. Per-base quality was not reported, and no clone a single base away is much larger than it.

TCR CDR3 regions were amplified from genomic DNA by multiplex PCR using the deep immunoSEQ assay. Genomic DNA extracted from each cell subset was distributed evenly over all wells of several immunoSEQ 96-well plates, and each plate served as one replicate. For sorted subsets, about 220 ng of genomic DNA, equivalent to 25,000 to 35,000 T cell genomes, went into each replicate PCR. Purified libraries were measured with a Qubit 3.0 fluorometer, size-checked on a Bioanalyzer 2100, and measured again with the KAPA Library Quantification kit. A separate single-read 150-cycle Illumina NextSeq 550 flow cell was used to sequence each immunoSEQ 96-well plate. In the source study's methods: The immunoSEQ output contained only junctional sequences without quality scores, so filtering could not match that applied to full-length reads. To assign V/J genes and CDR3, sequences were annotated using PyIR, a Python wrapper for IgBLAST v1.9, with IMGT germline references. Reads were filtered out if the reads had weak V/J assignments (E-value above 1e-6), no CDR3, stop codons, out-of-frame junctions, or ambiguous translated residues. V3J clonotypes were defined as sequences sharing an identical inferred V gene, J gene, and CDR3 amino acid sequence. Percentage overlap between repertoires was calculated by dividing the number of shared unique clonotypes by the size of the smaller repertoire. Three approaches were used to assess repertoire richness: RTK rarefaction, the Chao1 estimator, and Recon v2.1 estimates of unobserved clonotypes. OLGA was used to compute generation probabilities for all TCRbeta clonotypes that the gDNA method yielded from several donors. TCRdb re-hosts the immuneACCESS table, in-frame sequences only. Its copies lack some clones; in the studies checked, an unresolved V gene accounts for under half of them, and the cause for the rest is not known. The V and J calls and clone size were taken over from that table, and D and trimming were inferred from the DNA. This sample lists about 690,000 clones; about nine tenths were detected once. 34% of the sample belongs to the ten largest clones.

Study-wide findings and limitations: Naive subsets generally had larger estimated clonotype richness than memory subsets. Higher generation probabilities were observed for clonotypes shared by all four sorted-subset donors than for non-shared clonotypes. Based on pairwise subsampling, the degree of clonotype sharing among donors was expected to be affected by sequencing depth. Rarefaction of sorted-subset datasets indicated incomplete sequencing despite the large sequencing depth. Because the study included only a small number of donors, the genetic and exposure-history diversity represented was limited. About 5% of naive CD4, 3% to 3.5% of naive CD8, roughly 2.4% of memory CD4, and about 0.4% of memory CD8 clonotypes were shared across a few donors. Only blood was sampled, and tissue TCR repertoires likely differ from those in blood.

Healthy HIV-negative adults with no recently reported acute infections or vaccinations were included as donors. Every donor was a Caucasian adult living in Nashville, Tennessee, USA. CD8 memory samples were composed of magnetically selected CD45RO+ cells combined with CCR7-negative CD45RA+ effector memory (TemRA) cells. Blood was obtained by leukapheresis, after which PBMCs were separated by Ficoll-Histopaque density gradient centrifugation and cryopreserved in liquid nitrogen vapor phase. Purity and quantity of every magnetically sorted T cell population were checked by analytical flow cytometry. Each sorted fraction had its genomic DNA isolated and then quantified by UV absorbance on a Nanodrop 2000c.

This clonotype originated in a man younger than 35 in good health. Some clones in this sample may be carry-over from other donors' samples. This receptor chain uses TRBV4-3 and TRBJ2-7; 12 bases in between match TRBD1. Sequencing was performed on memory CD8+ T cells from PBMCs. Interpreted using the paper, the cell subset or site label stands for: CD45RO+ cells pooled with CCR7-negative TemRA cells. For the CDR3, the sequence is CASSQDMGQGANEQYF. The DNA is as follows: TGCGCCAGCAGCCAAGATATGGGACAGGGGGCGAACGAGCAGTACTTC.